A single sample gave rise to the 12 T cell receptor beta chains below, sequenced in a study of graft-versus-host responses after intestinal transplantation. Profiled with immunoSEQ multiplex PCR; TCRdb holds only in-frame clones, not every one. The sample contains 15,000 to 18,000 clones, 74% of which appear only once. Researchers processed graft tissue to release intraepithelial and lamina propria lymphocytes. Sequenced material: ileum tissue, taken 14 days after transplant. These receptors all come from a human patient who received an intestinal transplant, so some T cells may come from the graft donor.

DNA of the CDR3: TGCGCCAGCAGTCGCCATGGCGGGACAGGGGTAACAGATACGCAGTATTTT. Protein product: CASSRHGGTGVTDTQYF. The chain uses TRBV5-1 and TRBJ2-3, with 10 bases that match TRBD1. CDR1 is SGHRS and CDR2 is YFSETQ in the germline V gene. The CDR3 sequence is 17 residues long. V shed 5 bases, J shed 3 bases, and the junction held 12 bases outside the gene matches.

This chain links TRBV27 with TRBJ2-2; unclear D gene. CDR3 length equals 15 residues. The V and J ends lost 7 bases and 4 bases respectively, with 16 bases between them. Germline-derived CDR1 and CDR2 are MNHEY and SMNVEV (reference sequence). CDR3: CASKSEPGRTGELFF. The CDR3 region has the DNA TGTGCCAGCAAGAGTGAACCCGGGCGCACCGGGGAGCTGTTTTTT.

About this clone itself: At the DNA level, this CDR3 is encoded by other sequences in the same sample as well. The V and J genes are TRBV6-5 and TRBJ2-3; unclear D gene. CDR1 is MNHEY and CDR2 is SVGAGI in the germline V gene. Trimming removed 3 bases at V and 4 bases at J, with 5 bases between. The CDR3 contains 12 residues. The CDR3 DNA sequence: TGTGCCAGCAGTTATTCTCCAGATACGCAGTATTTT. Its protein is CASSYSPDTQYF.

The chain recombines TRBV6-4 with TRBJ2-5, with 7 bases matching TRBD1. The trim removed 7 bases at V and 5 bases at J, leaving 7 bases unmatched. Germline V lookup: CDR1 MRHNA, CDR2 SNTAGT. The CDR3 sequence is 13 residues long. The CDR3 protein is CASTLIQGETQYF. CDR3 in DNA: TGTGCCAGCACCTTGATACAGGGGGAGACCCAGTACTTC.

The genes are TRBV27 and TRBJ2-1, with 9 bases aligning to TRBD1. The J segment lost 5 bases and the V segment lost 3 bases, leaving 5 bases of the junction unmatched. Germline V lookup: CDR1 MNHEY, CDR2 SMNVEV (reference sequence). This CDR3 spans 15 amino acids. The DNA for the CDR3 is TGTGCCAGCAGTTTGGCGGGACAGGGCAACAATGAGCAGTTCTTC. Translating gives CASSLAGQGNNEQFF.

V gene TRBV6-1 combines with J gene TRBJ2-7; D is uncertain. The CDR3 has 13 amino acids. Per the germline V gene, CDR1 is MNHNS and CDR2 is SASEGT. With 2 bases removed from V and 0 bases from J, the gap between germline ends came to 5 bases. CDR3 in amino acids: CASSEQSSYEQYF. The DNA for the CDR3 is TGTGCCAGCAGTGAACAGAGCTCCTACGAGCAGTACTTC.

The chain is built from TRBV6-5 and TRBJ1-3; the D is unclear. The CDR3 has 15 amino acids. The germline gives CDR1 MNHEY, CDR2 SVGAGI. Trimming left V 3 bases short and J 8 bases short, with 17 bases between. The chain's CDR3 is CASSYRLDSGDTIYF. As DNA, the CDR3 is TGTGCCAGCAGTTATCGCTTGGATTCCGGAGACACCATATATTTT.

The gene calls are TRBV2 and TRBJ1-4; 10 nucleotides agree with TRBD1. CDR3 size: 16 residues. In germline, CDR1 is SNHLY, CDR2 FYNNEI. J lost 8 bases, V lost 1 base, and 7 bases had no gene match. CDR3 region: CASSEGGGTGEEKLFF. Written as DNA, the CDR3 is TGTGCCAGCAGTGAAGGTGGCGGGACAGGGGAGGAAAAACTGTTTTTT. The full variable domain, in which reference TRBV2 and TRBJ1-4 provide the parts outside the CDR3, is EPEVTQTPSHQVTQMGQEVILRCVPISNHLYFYWYRQILGQKVEFLVSFYNNEISEKSEIFDDQFSVERPDGSNFTLKIRSTKLEDSAMYFCASSEGGGTGEEKLFFGSGTQLSVL.

The V and J genes are TRBV2 and TRBJ2-7; 7 bases match TRBD1. Germline CDR1 is SNHLY and CDR2 is FYNNEI. This CDR3 is built from 13 residues. The V segment lost 7 bases and the J segment 5 bases; nucleotides outside the gene matches: 8. The CDR3 region is CASTRDRENEQYF. In DNA form, the CDR3 reads TGTGCCAGCACCAGAGACAGGGAAAACGAGCAGTACTTC.

The chain combines TRBV11-2 with TRBJ2-1; possible D gene TRBD1, 5 bases. V was clipped by 0 bases and J by 4 bases, with 7 bases between them. The CDR3 runs to 14 residues. The germline gives CDR1 SGHAT, CDR2 FQNNGV. The CDR3 sequence: CASSLEGAYNEQFF. The CDR3 DNA reads as TGTGCCAGCAGCTTAGAAGGGGCGTACAATGAGCAGTTCTTC. Full variable domain (rest looked up from reference TRBV11-2 and TRBJ2-1): EAGVAQSPRYKIIEKRQSVAFWCNPISGHATLYWYQQILGQGPKLLIQFQNNGVVDDSQLPKDRFSAERLKGVDSTLKIQPAKLEDSAVYLCASSLEGAYNEQFFGPGTRLTVL.

The gene calls are TRBV28 and TRBJ1-3; 7 bases align to TRBD1. Germline V gene sequence: CDR1 MDHEN, CDR2 SYDVKM. V lost 3 bases and J lost 0; bases outside the gene matches: 8. The CDR3 loop spans 17 amino acids. This CDR3 is CASSFYRGSYSGNTIYF. The CDR3 DNA reads TGTGCCAGCAGTTTCTACAGGGGATCCTACTCTGGAAACACCATATATTTT.

This clone was recorded once. The chain is built from TRBV7-9 and TRBJ2-7; the D gene is possibly TRBD2 (6 bases). CDR1 and CDR2 (germline): SEHNR, FQNEAQ (reference sequence). Trimming took off 0 bases at V and 2 bases at J, with 8 bases between the two ends. The CDR3 is made up of 14 amino acids. DNA of the CDR3: TGTGCCAGCAGCTTAGCGGGAGGAGCCTACGAGCAGTACTTC. The encoded protein is CASSLAGGAYEQYF.